This T cell receptor (beta chain) was sequenced during a study of T cells in Graves' hyperthyroidism and ophthalmopathy. The overall study: The blood sample was taken at first diagnosis, before treatment began.

Clinical symptoms, serum thyroxine, TRAb, thyroid ultrasound and orbital computed tomography informed diagnoses. Cells are PBMCs isolated from roughly 10 ml of fresh blood. In this sample, this clonotype turned up many times. Amplified regions were TCR beta CDR3 sequences from RNA transcripts. Initially, a first-round RT-PCR of the TCR CDR3 employed the HTBI primer set. TCRdb re-analysed the multiplex PCR reads in MiXCR, keeping a single row per CDR3 protein. Of under 400,000 distinct CDR3 sequences in the sample, 15% are singletons; the top ten hold around 20%. The source material was blood. The clonotype was recovered from a woman aged 55-69 years with Graves' ophthalmopathy.

The CDR3 DNA follows: TGTGCCAGCTCACTCCAGGGGGCGGACTATGGCTACACCTTC. Protein product: CASSLQGADYGYTF. The chain is built from TRBV18 and TRBJ1-2; 8 bases line up with TRBD1. Trimming at V came to 4 bases and at J to 3 bases, leaving 4 bases not matched to a gene. Germline assignment: CDR1 KGHSH and CDR2 LQKENI. The CDR3 extends over 14 amino acids.